Shown below are 32 T cell receptor beta chains from a single sample sequenced in a study of T cells after yellow fever vaccination. TCRdb reprocessed the 5' RACE reads with MiXCR, giving one entry per CDR3 protein. Seen here are 400,000 to 450,000 distinct CDR3 sequences, about 19% observed once, and the top ten hold roughly 19%. The sample consisted of PBMCs, taken before the yellow fever booster vaccination. The receptor source for this set is a young man who received the YFV17D yellow fever vaccine.

This clonotype appeared a few times. This rearrangement joins TRBV6-2 or TRBV6-3 to TRBJ2-2; D unresolved. Germline lookup yields CDR1 MNHEY and CDR2 SVGEGT. Trimming removed 1 base at V and 1 base at J, with 4 bases between. The CDR3 has 14 amino acids. CDR3 bases: TGTGCCAGCAGTTACTGGGGGAACACCGGGGAGCTGTTTTTT. Translation: CASSYWGNTGELFF.

The chain employs TRBV5-1 and TRBJ2-7; a possible D gene is TRBD1 (6 bases). The ends were cut back, 1 base at V and 5 bases at J, with 16 bases in the middle. The CDR3 runs to 15 residues. Germline CDR1 is SGHRS and CDR2 is YFSETQ. In DNA form, the CDR3 reads TGCGCCAGCAGCTTGCAGGGGATTTCCCTCGACGAGCAGTACTTC. Translated, it gives CASSLQGISLDEQYF.

The chain has TRBV29-1 and TRBJ2-3, with TRBD1 identical over 9 bases. The CDR3 is 15 amino acids. V gave up 6 bases and J gave up 3 bases; unmatched junction bases: 10. Germline assignment: CDR1 SQVTM and CDR2 ANQGSEA. In DNA form, the CDR3 reads TGCAGCGTCGCCGGGACAGGGTTTCCGACAGATACGCAGTATTTT. Amino acids: CSVAGTGFPTDTQYF.

V is TRBV18 and J is TRBJ2-2; the D gene is possibly TRBD1 (6 bases). The germline V gene encodes CDR1 KGHSH and CDR2 LQKENI. CDR3 length: 15 residues. Between the trimmed V and J ends, which lost 5 bases and 6 bases, there was a span of 16 bases. CDR3 DNA: TGTGCCAGCTCAACCACCAGGGGATACGCCGGGGAGCTGTTTTTT. It yields the protein CASSTTRGYAGELFF.

This clonotype showed up just a few times. This chain joins TRBV24-1 and TRBJ2-7, with 10 bases aligning to TRBD2. This CDR3 comprises 12 residues. In germline, CDR1 is KGHDR, CDR2 SFDVKD. The CDR3 loop is CARRTSGHEQYF. The DNA for the CDR3 is TGTGCTCGACGGACTAGCGGTCACGAGCAGTACTTC.

V gene TRBV7-8 combines with J gene TRBJ1-6; the match to TRBD1 covers 8 bases. CDR3 size: 17 residues. With 6 bases clipped from V and 1 base from J, the junction kept 8 bases outside the gene matches. Germline CDR1 reads SGHVS; CDR2 reads FQNEAQ. In nucleotides, the CDR3 is TGTGCCAGCAGTGGGACAGGATTGGGATCCTATAATTCACCCCTCCACTTT. Amino acid sequence: CASSGTGLGSYNSPLHF.

This sequence joins TRBV6-2 or TRBV6-3 and TRBJ2-2; possibly TRBD2 for D (6 bases). The germline gives CDR1 MNHEY, CDR2 SVGEGT. The V and J ends lost 0 bases and 3 bases respectively, with 8 bases between them. The CDR3 extends over 15 amino acids. Here the CDR3 reads CASSYSWGDTGELFF. Here the CDR3 DNA reads TGTGCCAGCAGTTACTCATGGGGGGACACCGGGGAGCTGTTTTTT.

In its sample, this clonotype was seen many times. This chain uses TRBV4-1 with TRBJ2-1, with D unclear. V lost 0 bases, J lost 2 bases, and 8 bases lay in between. CDR3 length: 15 residues. The germline CDR1 and CDR2 sequences are MGHRA and YSYEKL. The CDR3 sequence: CASSQDRGAYNEQFF. DNA of the CDR3: TGCGCCAGCAGCCAAGATCGAGGCGCCTACAATGAGCAGTTCTTC.

This clonotype has just a few counts. The chain recombines TRBV7-3 with TRBJ2-1, with D possibly matching TRBD2 (5 bases). Germline V gives CDR1 SGHTA, CDR2 FQGTGA. The CDR3 extends over 16 amino acids. Trimming shortened V by 5 bases and J by 7 bases, and 21 bases separated the two germline ends. CDR3 region: CASSSISAALRNEQFF. The CDR3 DNA reads TGTGCCAGCAGCAGCATTAGCGCGGCATTAAGGAATGAGCAGTTCTTC.

Worth noting for this clonotype: It is unclear where the CDR3 begins or ends on the DNA, so no DNA is shown, and the CDR3 is as TCRdb lists it. The J gene is TRBJ2-2, the V gene TRBV12-1; the tabulated D call, TRBD1, remains unverified against the DNA. TRBV12-1 is flagged as a pseudogene. The CDR3 comprises 17 residues, both ends counted. This CDR3 reads CASSFGGGTENTGELFF.

The CDR3 nucleotides read TGTGCCAGCAGTTACAAAGCAGGGTTGGACACCATATATTTT. As protein: CASSYKAGLDTIYF. The chain links TRBV6-6 to TRBJ1-3, with D maybe TRBD1 (5 bases). This CDR3 comprises 14 residues. Germline CDR1 MNHNY, CDR2 SVGAGI (reference sequence). V gave up 2 bases and J gave up 8 bases, with 13 bases separating them.

The chain links TRBV4-3 to TRBJ2-6; possible D gene TRBD2, 7 bases. The V end was cut by 0 bases, the J end by 2 bases, with 20 bases between. In germline, CDR1 is LGHNA, CDR2 YSLEER. This CDR3 contains 20 residues. CDR3: CASSQDRWDTGGAGANVLTF. In nucleotides, the CDR3 is TGCGCCAGCAGCCAAGACAGATGGGATACGGGGGGCGCTGGGGCCAACGTCCTGACTTTC.

CDR3 sequence reads: CASTPGTGFPYSPLHF. In nucleotides, the CDR3 is TGTGCCAGCACCCCTGGGACAGGTTTTCCTTATTCACCCCTCCACTTT. The chain links TRBV3-1 to TRBJ1-6; 8 bases fit TRBD1. CDR1 and CDR2 from the germline V gene are LGHDT and YNNKEL (reference sequence). Germline trimming cut 7 bases from V and 8 bases from J; bases unmatched to any gene: 13. The CDR3 sequence is 16 residues long.

The chain couples TRBV27 to TRBJ2-7, with D unclear. Deletions cut 8 bases from V and 0 bases from J, with 14 bases between. CDR3 size: 14 residues. The V gene's germline CDR1 is MNHEY and CDR2 SMNVEV (reference sequence). This CDR3 reads CASRYMASSYEQYF. CDR3 in DNA: TGTGCCAGCCGCTATATGGCGAGCTCCTACGAGCAGTACTTC.

The chain combines TRBV6-2 or TRBV6-3 with TRBJ2-7; TRBD1 matches 10 bases. The trim removed 4 bases at V and 5 bases at J, leaving 5 bases unmatched. The CDR3 length is 14 residues. Germline V CDR1 and CDR2: MNHEY, SVGEGT. This chain's CDR3 is CASSFGTGVDEQYF. The DNA for the CDR3 is TGTGCCAGCAGTTTCGGGACAGGGGTAGACGAGCAGTACTTC.

There are a few counts of this clonotype. V usage is TRBV9 and J usage is TRBJ2-2; D unclear. The CDR3 covers 13 residues. Trimming took off 3 bases at V and 0 bases at J, with 3 bases between the two ends. The V gene's germline CDR1 is SGDLS and CDR2 YYNGEE. DNA of the CDR3: TGTGCCAGCAGCGGGGCGAACACCGGGGAGCTGTTTTTT. It translates to CASSGANTGELFF.

This clonotype was seen many times. The genes are TRBV27 and TRBJ1-3; D is undetermined. The CDR3 totals 13 residues. V was cut by 6 bases and J by 1 base, with 7 bases left in between. Germline CDR1 and CDR2: MNHEY and SMNVEV (reference sequence). The CDR3 nucleotides are TGTGCCAGCAGGTTAAGTTCTGGAAACACCATATATTTT. It translates to CASRLSSGNTIYF.

The chain has TRBV7-2 and TRBJ2-7, with 8 bases identical to TRBD1. The CDR3 runs 14 residues. V shed 5 bases and J 3 bases; nucleotides not matched to a gene: 6. The V gene's germline CDR1 is SGHTA and CDR2 FQGNSA. In DNA form, the CDR3 reads TGTGCCAGCAGCCAGGACAGGGCTTACTACGAGCAGTACTTC. This codes for CASSQDRAYYEQYF.

This sequence joins TRBV15 and TRBJ2-5, with TRBD2 matching 7 bases. This CDR3 comprises 14 residues. Germline V CDR1 and CDR2: LNHNV, YYDKDF (reference sequence). V lost 1 base and J lost 5; bases outside the gene matches: 4. The DNA for the CDR3 is TGTGCCACCAGCAGAGGACTAGCAGCGGAGACCCAGTACTTC. Encoded protein: CATSRGLAAETQYF.

This clonotype turned up a few times. This sequence joins TRBV5-1 and TRBJ2-2; 9 bases are shared with TRBD1. This CDR3 is built from 15 residues. Germline V CDR1 and CDR2: SGHRS, YFSETQ. Unmatched junction bases numbered 7, after V lost 4 bases and J lost 6 bases. In DNA, the CDR3 is TGCGCCAGCAGCCGGGGACAGGGAGAATCCGGGGAGCTGTTTTTT. Translated: CASSRGQGESGELFF.

The chain carries TRBV7-2 and TRBJ2-5; the D gene could be TRBD1 or TRBD2 (5 bases each). V shed 3 bases and J shed 5 bases, with 10 bases lying between them. This CDR3 has 13 amino acids. Per the germline V gene, CDR1 is SGHTA and CDR2 is FQGNSA. The CDR3 loop reads CASSFGTMETQYF. CDR3 in DNA: TGTGCCAGCAGCTTCGGGACCATGGAGACCCAGTACTTC. The complete variable domain, with remaining parts taken from reference TRBV7-2 and TRBJ2-5, reads GAGVSQSPSNKVTEKGKDVELRCDPISGHTALYWYRQSLGQGLEFLIYFQGNSAPDKSGLPSDRFSAERTGGSVSTLTIQRTQQEDSAVYLCASSFGTMETQYFGPGTRLLVL.

This clonotype was detected ten times or more. The chain carries TRBV6-6 and TRBJ2-7; the D gene is possibly TRBD1 (6 bases). This CDR3 comprises 13 residues. The germline gives CDR1 MNHNY, CDR2 SVGAGI (reference sequence). V was pared by 8 bases and J by 0 bases, with 11 bases between. The CDR3 loop is CASRETGSYEQYF. The CDR3 DNA is TGTGCCAGCCGCGAGACAGGCTCCTACGAGCAGTACTTC.

This clonotype was recorded a few times. The chain has TRBV4-3 and TRBJ1-2; D not certain. Germline V gives CDR1 LGHNA, CDR2 YSLEER. The V and J ends lost 1 base and 8 bases respectively, with 23 bases between them. The CDR3 loop spans 17 amino acids. CDR3 protein: CASSQGGITGPFDGYTF. The DNA for the CDR3 is TGCGCCAGCAGCCAAGGTGGAATCACGGGCCCCTTCGACGGCTACACCTTC.

The rearrangement joins TRBV6-5 to TRBJ2-7, with a tentative D call TRBD2 (6 bases). This CDR3 spans 14 amino acids. Germline V gives CDR1 MNHEY, CDR2 SVGAGI. Trimming took off 6 bases at V and 2 bases at J, with 14 bases between the two ends. CDR3 loop: CASRTIAVAYEQYF. In DNA, the CDR3 is TGTGCCAGCAGGACGATAGCGGTCGCCTACGAGCAGTACTTC.

The chain joins TRBV6-5 to TRBJ1-2; D might be TRBD1 (6 bases). Per germline, CDR1 MNHEY and CDR2 SVGAGI. This CDR3 has 15 amino acids. The V and J ends lost 2 bases and 0 bases respectively, with 10 bases between them. CDR3 sequence (DNA): TGTGCCAGCAGTTACAGTGAGGGGGCTAACTATGGCTACACCTTC. This sequence encodes CASSYSEGANYGYTF.

The V gene is TRBV25-1, the J gene TRBJ2-1; 12 bases are a match to TRBD1. CDR1 is MGHDK and CDR2 is SYGVNS in the germline V gene. Unmatched junction bases numbered 5, after V lost 2 bases and J lost 6 bases. CDR3 length: 16 amino acids. CDR3 sequence (DNA): TGTGCCAGCAGTGAAGGTCGGGACAGGGGGCTCAATGAGCAGTTCTTC. This gives the protein CASSEGRDRGLNEQFF. Full variable domain (remainder filled in from reference TRBV25-1 and TRBJ2-1): EADIYQTPRYLVIGTGKKITLECSQTMGHDKMYWYQQDPGMELHLIHYSYGVNSTEKGDLSSESTVSRIRTEHFPLTLESARPSHTSQYLCASSEGRDRGLNEQFFGPGTRLTVL.

This clonotype was seen a handful of times. The V and J genes are TRBV10-3 and TRBJ1-1; no clear D gene. V lost 4 bases and J 1 base, leaving 10 bases between the germline ends. CDR1 is ENHRY and CDR2 is SYGVKD in the germline V gene. The CDR3 has 14 amino acids. The CDR3 protein is CAISGGIGNTEAFF. The CDR3 DNA follows: TGTGCCATCAGTGGGGGAATTGGGAACACTGAAGCTTTCTTT.

The chain recombines TRBV5-6 with TRBJ1-2; TRBD1 agrees at 11 bases. Germline CDR1 is SGHDT and CDR2 is YYEEEE. Losses at the gene ends were 5 bases for V and 0 bases for J; bases not matched to a gene: 3. The CDR3 loop spans 15 amino acids. The DNA for the CDR3 is TGTGCCAGCAGGGACAGGGGGCTGGCTAACTATGGCTACACCTTC. Its translation is CASRDRGLANYGYTF. The full variable domain, in which reference TRBV5-6 and TRBJ1-2 provide the parts outside the CDR3, is DAGVTQSPTHLIKTRGQQVTLRCSPKSGHDTVSWYQQALGQGPQFIFQYYEEEERQRGNFPDRFSGHQFPNYSSELNVNALLLGDSALYLCASRDRGLANYGYTFGSGTRLTVV.

This clonotype showed up just a few times. The chain links TRBV12-3 or TRBV12-4 to TRBJ2-3; D gene unclear. The ends were cut back, 5 bases at V and 0 bases at J, with 9 bases in the middle. CDR3 length: 14 amino acids. CDR3 sequence reads: CASSPLTSTDTQYF. The CDR3 DNA is TGTGCCAGCAGTCCCCTGACGAGCACAGATACGCAGTATTTT.

The gene calls are TRBV19 and TRBJ2-1; tentative D call: TRBD1 (5 bases). Trimming pared 4 bases from V and 7 bases from J, leaving 11 bases between. CDR1 is LNHDA and CDR2 is SQIVND in the germline V gene (reference sequence). The CDR3 contains 13 residues. The CDR3 DNA follows: TGTGCCAGTAGTACTTGGACACCTAATGAGCAGTTCTTC. Its translation is CASSTWTPNEQFF.

The chain recombines TRBV7-9 with TRBJ1-1, with D hard to call. The V end lost 7 bases, the J end lost 3 bases, and 12 bases lay between the germline ends. The CDR3 runs to 13 residues. Germline V gene data show CDR1 as SEHNR and CDR2 as FQNEAQ (reference sequence). The CDR3 is CASNPSGHTEAFF. In DNA form, the CDR3 reads TGTGCCAGCAACCCCTCAGGCCACACTGAAGCTTTCTTT.

V and J are TRBV5-1 and TRBJ2-3, with 14 nucleotides matching TRBD2. Germline V gives CDR1 SGHRS, CDR2 YFSETQ. The V segment lost 3 bases and the J segment 1 base; nucleotides outside the gene matches: 7. This CDR3 has 18 amino acids. CDR3 DNA sequence: TGCGCCAGCAGCTCTGGGACTAGCGGGGGACTAGGCACAGATACGCAGTATTTT. Residues: CASSSGTSGGLGTDTQYF.